Presented here are 32 T cell receptor beta chains from one specimen sequenced in a study of early T cells in non-severe SARS-CoV-2 infection. In TCRdb, the 5' RACE reads were re-called with MiXCR into one record per CDR3 protein. In the table there are about 77,000 distinct CDR3 sequences, around 17% of which are singletons. Input material: whole blood. The receptor source for this set is an adult who was a healthcare worker with PCR-confirmed SARS-CoV-2 infection or an uninfected control (not recorded which).

The chain's CDR3 is CSGLVNEQFF. The CDR3 nucleotides are TGCAGCGGGCTAGTGAATGAGCAGTTCTTC. This chain joins TRBV29-1 and TRBJ2-1; D uncertain. Germline V gives CDR1 SQVTM, CDR2 ANQGSEA. Trimming cost V 7 bases and J 7 bases, with 8 bases left between them. The CDR3 is made up of 10 amino acids.

This clonotype appeared a few times. The gene calls are TRBV7-9 and TRBJ1-1; D not resolved. Trimming removed 2 bases from V and 0 bases from J, with 10 bases in between. The CDR3 consists of 15 residues. Germline V gene sequence: CDR1 SEHNR, CDR2 FQNEAQ (reference sequence). The CDR3 loop reads CASSLLAGMNTEAFF. The CDR3 DNA sequence: TGTGCCAGCAGCTTATTGGCGGGTATGAACACTGAAGCTTTCTTT.

This clonotype has just a few counts. The rearrangement uses TRBV20-1 and TRBJ1-6; the D gene is possibly TRBD1 (6 bases). Trimming removed 3 bases at V and 5 bases at J, with 11 bases between. CDR3 length equals 14 residues. The germline CDR1 and CDR2 sequences are DFQATT and SNEGSKA (reference sequence). CDR3 DNA: TGCAGTGCTAGTGGGGAGGGGGATAATTCACCCCTCCACTTT. This translates into CSASGEGDNSPLHF.

This clonotype occurred a few times. The chain has TRBV20-1 and TRBJ2-7; D unclear. V was cut by 0 bases and J by 4 bases, with 13 bases left in between. This CDR3 is built from 14 residues. Germline CDR1 DFQATT, CDR2 SNEGSKA (reference sequence). The CDR3 loop reads CSARDPQLLYEQYF. The CDR3 coding sequence is TGCAGTGCTAGAGATCCCCAGCTGCTATACGAGCAGTACTTC.

This sequence joins TRBV14 and TRBJ1-1, with 7 bases aligning to TRBD1. The V segment lost 3 bases and the J segment 8 bases; nucleotides outside the gene matches: 9. The germline V gene has CDR1 SGHDN and CDR2 FVKESK. This CDR3 has 14 residues. The CDR3 loop is CASSQRGGGGEAFF. The DNA of the CDR3 is TGTGCCAGCAGCCAGCGGGGCGGAGGGGGCGAAGCTTTCTTT.

V usage is TRBV20-1 and J usage is TRBJ2-7; D unresolved. Trimming removed 3 bases from V and 3 bases from J, with 12 bases in between. The CDR3 runs to 13 residues. Germline V CDR1 and CDR2: DFQATT, SNEGSKA (reference sequence). Here the CDR3 reads CSASSGQNYEQYF. Written as DNA, the CDR3 is TGCAGTGCTAGCTCGGGTCAGAACTACGAGCAGTACTTC.

This CDR3 is CASDHRDILAGELFF. The CDR3 bases are TGTGCCAGCGACCACCGGGACATCCTAGCCGGGGAGCTGTTTTTT. The V call is TRBV11-2, the J call TRBJ2-2; D may be TRBD1 (6 bases). The CDR3 loop spans 15 amino acids. Germline CDR1 SGHAT, CDR2 FQNNGV. Trimming pared 8 bases from V and 6 bases from J, leaving 19 bases between.

This clonotype has a handful of counts. V usage is TRBV7-6 and J usage is TRBJ2-3, with 7 bases fitting TRBD2. CDR3 length: 15 amino acids. The V gene's germline CDR1 is SGHVS and CDR2 FNYEAQ. With V trimmed by 5 bases and J by 1 base, 6 bases remained unmatched. CDR3 sequence: CASSVWLAGTDTQYF. In DNA, the CDR3 is TGTGCCAGCAGCGTCTGGCTAGCGGGCACAGATACGCAGTATTTT. Using reference TRBV7-6 and TRBJ2-3 for the parts outside the CDR3, the full variable domain is GAGVSQSPRYKVTKRGQDVALRCDPISGHVSLYWYRQALGQGPEFLTYFNYEAQQDKSGLPNDRFSAERPEGSISTLTIQRTEQRDSAMYRCASSVWLAGTDTQYFGPGTRLTVL.

The CDR3 is CASSFTGPSDTQYF. The CDR3 nucleotides are TGTGCCAGCAGCTTTACCGGGCCGTCGGATACGCAGTATTTT. This chain joins TRBV7-2 and TRBJ2-3, with unresolved D. CDR3 length: 14 amino acids. Germline V CDR1 and CDR2: SGHTA, FQGNSA. Trimming left V 3 bases short and J 6 bases short, with 13 bases between.

The chain combines TRBV7-9 with TRBJ1-6, with 8 nucleotides matching TRBD1. CDR1 and CDR2 from the germline V gene are SEHNR and FQNEAQ (reference sequence). V lost 8 bases, J lost 5 bases, and 8 bases stayed unmatched. This CDR3 contains 15 residues. The CDR3 DNA sequence: TGTGCCAGCGACCGCCAGGGGGCTGATAATTCACCCCTCCACTTT. Protein sequence: CASDRQGADNSPLHF. Combining the CDR3 with reference TRBV7-9 and TRBJ1-6 gives the whole variable domain DTGVSQNPRHKITKRGQNVTFRCDPISEHNRLYWYRQTLGQGPEFLTYFQNEAQLEKSRLLSDRFSAERPKGSFSTLEIQRTEQGDSAMYLCASDRQGADNSPLHFGNGTRLTVT.

On this clonotype itself: One end of the junction fails to match germline, which may point to a read error. In nucleotides, the CDR3 is TGCGCCAGCAGCCAAGATCTTGCGGGGGAAGGGAACTTC. It encodes CASSQDLAGEGNF. This chain joins TRBV4-1 and TRBJ2-5; 7 bases fit TRBD2. The length of the CDR3 is 13 residues. Per germline, CDR1 MGHRA and CDR2 YSYEKL.

The chain carries TRBV6-5 and TRBJ1-4, with 7 bases identical to TRBD1. Per the germline V gene, CDR1 is MNHEY and CDR2 is SVGAGI. CDR3 length: 13 amino acids. J lost 7 bases, V lost 4 bases, and 3 bases had no gene match. Written as DNA, the CDR3 is TGTGCCAGCAGTTCCAGGGGGTTTGAAAAACTGTTTTTT. Translated: CASSSRGFEKLFF.

There are a few counts of this clonotype. V usage is TRBV12-3 or TRBV12-4 and J usage is TRBJ1-5; a weak D match, TRBD1 (5 bases). Trimming shortened V by 4 bases and J by 7 bases, and 20 bases separated the two germline ends. This CDR3 region has 16 residues. The CDR3 here is CASSSGQATAGQPQHF. In DNA form, the CDR3 reads TGTGCCAGCAGTTCCGGCCAGGCGACAGCTGGCCAGCCCCAGCATTTT.

This clonotype was detected only a few times. This rearrangement joins TRBV7-9 to TRBJ2-3; D may match TRBD1 or TRBD2 (5 bases each). This CDR3 region has 14 residues. The V end was cut by 1 base, the J end by 5 bases, with 10 bases between. Per the germline V gene, CDR1 is SEHNR and CDR2 is FQNEAQ (reference sequence). CDR3 region: CASSLGPRGDTQYF. In DNA form, the CDR3 reads TGTGCCAGCAGCTTAGGTCCGAGGGGAGATACGCAGTATTTT.

This clonotype turned up a few times. The rearrangement uses TRBV30 and TRBJ2-1; the match to TRBD2 covers 8 bases. The length of the CDR3 is 15 residues. Germline CDR1 reads GTSNPN; CDR2 reads SVGIG (reference sequence). The junction had 10 bases not matched to a gene; V was cut back by 2 bases and J by 7 bases. CDR3 sequence (DNA): TGTGCCTGGAGTCCTCTGGGACTAGTAACAAATGAGCAGTTCTTC. Translation: CAWSPLGLVTNEQFF.

V is TRBV12-3 or TRBV12-4 and J is TRBJ2-7, with TRBD2 matching 8 bases. With V trimmed by 5 bases and J by 6 bases, 12 bases remained unmatched. The CDR3 has 15 residues. The CDR3 DNA reads TGTGCCAGCAGTCCGGGGGGGGGATACGATTTCGAGCAGTACTTC. Its translation: CASSPGGGYDFEQYF.

This rearrangement joins TRBV20-1 to TRBJ2-7; 8 bases line up with TRBD2. The V segment lost 0 bases and the J segment 0 bases; nucleotides outside the gene matches: 7. Germline CDR1 is DFQATT and CDR2 is SNEGSKA (reference sequence). The length of the CDR3 is 16 residues. CDR3 region: CSAREWAGGPSYEQYF. The CDR3 DNA reads TGCAGTGCTAGAGAGTGGGCGGGAGGACCCTCCTACGAGCAGTACTTC.

This clonotype was counted between two and nine times. This sequence joins TRBV7-8 and TRBJ1-1; no reliable D call. CDR3 size: 12 residues. Germline lookup yields CDR1 SGHVS and CDR2 FQNEAQ. Between the trimmed V and J ends, which lost 2 bases and 1 base, there was a span of 2 bases. This CDR3 reads CASSLWNTEAFF. CDR3 DNA sequence: TGTGCCAGCAGCTTATGGAACACTGAAGCTTTCTTT.

This clonotype was counted a single time. This chain connects TRBV30 to TRBJ1-2; no firm D call. The germline V and J ends were trimmed by 1 base and 5 bases, with 8 bases remaining between them. CDR1 is GTSNPN and CDR2 is SVGIG in the germline V gene (reference sequence). The CDR3 runs 12 residues. The CDR3 loop reads CAWSGAMYGYTF. CDR3 DNA: TGTGCCTGGAGTGGGGCGATGTATGGCTACACCTTC.

This clonotype was recorded a few times. The rearrangement links TRBV7-3 to TRBJ2-6; 7 positions agree with TRBD1. The CDR3 totals 18 residues. V lost 4 bases, J lost 0 bases, and 9 bases stayed unmatched. Looked up from germline, CDR1 is SGHTA and CDR2 is FQGTGA. The DNA of the CDR3 is TGTGCCAGCAGCTCCCTAGGGACAGCCCTCTCTGGGGCCAACGTCCTGACTTTC. This encodes CASSSLGTALSGANVLTF. Complete variable domain (other parts from reference TRBV7-3 and TRBJ2-6): GAGVSQTPSNKVTEKGKYVELRCDPISGHTALYWYRQSLGQGPEFLIYFQGTGAADDSGLPNDRFFAVRPEGSVSTLKIQRTERGDSAVYLCASSSLGTALSGANVLTFGAGSRLTVL.

The sample holds many counts of this clonotype. The J gene is TRBJ2-7, the V gene TRBV11-2; D not resolved. CDR3 length: 14 amino acids. Trimming took off 5 bases at V and 5 bases at J, with 16 bases between the two ends. Germline V gene sequence: CDR1 SGHAT, CDR2 FQNNGV. The CDR3 spells CASSGPSPANEQYF. The CDR3 DNA follows: TGTGCCAGCAGCGGGCCCTCACCGGCCAACGAGCAGTACTTC.

The chain recombines TRBV5-1 with TRBJ2-7, with 8 bases aligning to TRBD2. Germline loops: CDR1 SGHRS, CDR2 YFSETQ. V lost 0 bases to trimming and J lost 1 base; unmatched junction nucleotides: 6. The CDR3 extends over 16 amino acids. The CDR3 sequence: CASSLEAAGVSYEQYF. The CDR3 DNA is TGCGCCAGCAGCTTGGAGGCAGCGGGGGTGTCCTACGAGCAGTACTTC.

This clonotype occurred many times. The chain employs TRBV29-1 and TRBJ1-1; D perhaps matches TRBD1 (5 bases). Trimming cost V 7 bases and J 4 bases, with 13 bases left between them. Germline V gives CDR1 SQVTM, CDR2 ANQGSEA. This CDR3 spans 12 amino acids. In DNA form, the CDR3 reads TGCAGCGCCGGGTCTGGGGGCACTGAAGCTTTCTTT. Translating it yields CSAGSGGTEAFF.

This chain links TRBV4-1 with TRBJ2-3; 7 bases fit TRBD1. V was clipped by 4 bases and J by 0 bases; unmatched bases: 10. Germline loops: CDR1 MGHRA, CDR2 YSYEKL. There are 17 residues in the CDR3. For the CDR3, the DNA is TGCGCCAGCAGCCTGCTCCGGGACAGTGGAAGCACAGATACGCAGTATTTT. Translating gives CASSLLRDSGSTDTQYF.

This clonotype came up a few times. V usage is TRBV11-2 and J usage is TRBJ2-7; 9 bases agree with TRBD1. The CDR3 has 15 residues. The germline gives CDR1 SGHAT, CDR2 FQNNGV. V shed 7 bases, J shed 4 bases, and the junction held 11 bases outside the gene matches. The CDR3: CASTPTGTGRYEQYF. CDR3 DNA: TGTGCCAGCACTCCCACCGGGACAGGGCGGTACGAGCAGTACTTC.

This clonotype was counted a few times. The chain joins TRBV7-9 to TRBJ2-2; TRBD2 might be the D (6 bases). Trimming shortened V by 4 bases and J by 5 bases, and 20 bases separated the two germline ends. The CDR3 consists of 17 residues. CDR1 and CDR2 (germline): SEHNR, FQNEAQ (reference sequence). The CDR3, as DNA: TGTGCCAGCAGCTCCATATCGGGGACTGATCCAACCGGGGAGCTGTTTTTT. This gives the protein CASSSISGTDPTGELFF.

The V gene is TRBV6-5, the J gene TRBJ2-5; no clear D. V lost 7 bases and J 3 bases, leaving 9 bases between the germline ends. This CDR3 spans 12 amino acids. Germline V gene data show CDR1 as MNHEY and CDR2 as SVGAGI. DNA for the CDR3: TGTGCCAGCAAGAGCGAAGAAGAGACCCAGTACTTC. It yields the protein CASKSEEETQYF.

The chain links TRBV11-2 to TRBJ2-5; 7 bases agree with TRBD2. From germline, CDR1 is SGHAT and CDR2 FQNNGV. This CDR3 is 14 amino acids long. V trimming: 2 bases; J trimming: 5 bases; junction bases outside the gene matches: 5. The CDR3 spells CASSLYGGEETQYF. CDR3 coding DNA: TGTGCCAGCAGCTTATATGGGGGGGAGGAGACCCAGTACTTC.

Only a few counts were recorded for this clonotype. V gene TRBV6-2 or TRBV6-3 combines with J gene TRBJ2-3; D remains ambiguous. The CDR3 totals 15 residues. The germline V and J ends were trimmed by 1 base and 4 bases, with 12 bases remaining between them. Germline assignment: CDR1 MNHEY and CDR2 SVGEGT. CDR3 sequence: CASSYFDEIADTQYF. DNA of the CDR3: TGTGCCAGCAGTTACTTTGACGAGATAGCAGATACGCAGTATTTT.

The rearrangement links TRBV18 to TRBJ1-1; no definite D call. From germline, CDR1 is KGHSH and CDR2 LQKENI. The CDR3 sequence is 15 residues long. Deletions cut 2 bases from V and 4 bases from J, with 14 bases between. CDR3 in DNA: TGTGCCAGCTCACCAGATGATGTCGGACGCACTGAAGCTTTCTTT. This encodes CASSPDDVGRTEAFF.

This clonotype was observed a few times. The rearrangement links TRBV11-3 to TRBJ2-1; D gene ambiguous. The V end lost 0 bases, the J end lost 2 bases, and 14 bases lay between the germline ends. This CDR3 contains 17 residues. Per germline, CDR1 SGHNT and CDR2 YENEEA. CDR3 nucleotide sequence: TGTGCCAGCAGCTTAGACACCCCCTATAACGCCTACAATGAGCAGTTCTTC. Its protein product is CASSLDTPYNAYNEQFF. The whole variable domain, filled in from reference TRBV11-3 and TRBJ2-1, reads EAGVVQSPRYKIIEKKQPVAFWCNPISGHNTLYWYLQNLGQGPELLIRYENEEAVDDSQLPKDRFSAERLKGVDSTLKIQPAELGDSAVYLCASSLDTPYNAYNEQFFGPGTRLTVL.

The table lists this clonotype with many counts. The V and J genes are TRBV28 and TRBJ1-1; 9 bases line up with TRBD1. The V segment lost 5 bases and the J segment 4 bases; nucleotides outside the gene matches: 2. CDR3 length: 13 residues. The germline V gene has CDR1 MDHEN and CDR2 SYDVKM. This chain's CDR3 is CASSGTGFTEAFF. CDR3 nucleotide sequence: TGTGCCAGCAGTGGGACAGGGTTCACTGAAGCTTTCTTT.